This passage covers 24 T cell receptor beta chains from one sample sequenced in a study of Graves' ophthalmopathy and Graves' hyperthyroidism. The TCR beta CDR3 regions underwent amplification from RNA transcripts. Amplification began with first-round RT-PCR using HTBI primers, then second-round multiplex PCR was performed. Via MiXCR, TCRdb re-called the multiplex PCR reads, giving one row per CDR3 protein. This table has roughly 380,000 distinct CDR3 sequences, 15% to 17% appearing once. Sequenced: peripheral blood. The receptors derive from a woman aged 18-29 years with stable Graves' hyperthyroidism.

This clonotype has at least ten counts. The chain joins TRBV6-1 to TRBJ2-7, with D possibly being TRBD1 (5 bases). The CDR3 spans 14 residues. The V gene lost 7 bases and the J gene lost 2 bases, with 15 bases spanning the gap. Germline CDR1 and CDR2: MNHNS and SASEGT. CDR3 region: CASKGHSAPYEQYF. In DNA form, the CDR3 reads TGTGCCAGCAAAGGACACTCAGCCCCCTACGAGCAGTACTTC.

This clonotype was seen ten or more times. The chain recombines TRBV10-3 with TRBJ2-2, with TRBD1 as a possible D gene (6 bases). V was cut by 4 bases and J by 0 bases, with 12 bases left in between. Germline CDR1 reads ENHRY; CDR2 reads SYGVKD. This CDR3 is built from 16 residues. The CDR3 bases are TGTGCCATCAGTGTCGTGTCAGGGGCGAACACCGGGGAGCTGTTTTTT. It specifies CAISVVSGANTGELFF.

For this clonotype: Just one base apart from a much larger clone, this may be a read error. The chain couples TRBV19 to TRBJ1-1; D unresolved. Looked up from germline, CDR1 is LNHDA and CDR2 is SQIVND (reference sequence). This CDR3 is built from 13 residues. CDR3 residues: CASSIRTNTEACF. CDR3 DNA: TGTGCCAGTAGTATCCGGACGAACACTGAAGCTTGCTTT.

This clonotype was seen repeatedly, ten times or more. This sequence joins TRBV11-2 and TRBJ1-6; D unresolved. Trimming removed 2 bases from V and 11 bases from J, with 13 bases in between. The CDR3 runs to 14 residues. Germline CDR1 is SGHAT and CDR2 is FQNNGV. CDR3 nucleotides: TGTGCCAGCAGCTTAAAACCCCCCATTACACCCCTCCACTTT. It is translated as CASSLKPPITPLHF.

This clonotype was detected ten times or more. The chain combines TRBV12-3 or TRBV12-4 with TRBJ1-3; D uncertain. The CDR3 spans 17 residues. The ends were cut back, 4 bases at V and 0 bases at J, with 16 bases in the middle. CDR3 sequence reads: CASSWAEGRRSGNTIYF. DNA for the CDR3: TGTGCCAGCAGTTGGGCGGAGGGCCGGCGCTCTGGAAACACCATATATTTT.

This clonotype was detected many times. V usage is TRBV7-2 and J usage is TRBJ2-7; D remains ambiguous. V was shortened by 1 base and J by 2 bases, with 9 bases between the two germline ends. This CDR3 is built from 14 residues. Germline CDR1 is SGHTA and CDR2 is FQGNSA. The CDR3 reads CASSLGARTYEQYF. The CDR3 DNA reads as TGTGCCAGCAGCTTAGGGGCTAGAACCTACGAGCAGTACTTC.

To note about this clonotype: A much larger clone differs by one base, so this may be a read error. The CDR3 reads CASSLHMGGPPYGQYF. The CDR3 DNA reads TGTGCCAGCAGCTTACATATGGGGGGACCCCCCTACGGGCAGTACTTC. The rearrangement links TRBV11-1 to TRBJ2-7; D is possibly TRBD2 (6 bases). This CDR3 contains 16 residues. From germline, CDR1 is SGHAT and CDR2 FQDESV (reference sequence).

The chain couples TRBV5-1 to TRBJ2-2; 8 bases line up with TRBD1. V gave up 4 bases and J gave up 5 bases; unmatched junction bases: 10. This CDR3 is 16 amino acids long. CDR1 and CDR2 (germline): SGHRS, YFSETQ. The CDR3 nucleotides are TGCGCCAGCAGCCTGGGTCAGGGGGCGAGTACCGGGGAGCTGTTTTTT. It codes for CASSLGQGASTGELFF.

This clonotype was seen at least ten times. The CDR3 DNA is TGTGCCAGCAGCGCCTCGGAGGCTATAAGGCTTAACTATGGCTACACCTTC. Residues: CASSASEAIRLNYGYTF. The chain has TRBV9 and TRBJ1-2, with D uncertain. The CDR3 runs to 17 residues. Trimming stripped 3 bases from V and 1 base from J, with 19 bases between. Germline CDR1 and CDR2: SGDLS and YYNGEE.

This clonotype has ten or more counts. J is TRBJ1-1 and V is TRBV12-3 or TRBV12-4, with 8 bases aligning to TRBD1. Losses at the gene ends were 2 bases for V and 1 base for J; bases not matched to a gene: 3. CDR3 length equals 15 residues. The chain's CDR3 is CASSLIQGGNTEAFF. The CDR3 bases are TGTGCCAGCAGTTTAATACAGGGGGGGAACACTGAAGCTTTCTTT.

This clonotype was counted at least ten times. The rearrangement links TRBV19 to TRBJ1-3; D not resolved. This CDR3 has 14 residues. Trimming stripped 3 bases from V and 1 base from J, with 7 bases between. The germline gives CDR1 LNHDA, CDR2 SQIVND (reference sequence). CDR3 nucleotide sequence: TGTGCCAGTAGTATCACGCGATCTGGAAACACCATATATTTT. Translating it yields CASSITRSGNTIYF. Based on the CDR3 plus reference TRBV19 and TRBJ1-3, the full variable domain is DGGITQSPKYLFRKEGQNVTLSCEQNLNHDAMYWYRQDPGQGLRLIYYSQIVNDFQKGDIAEGYSVSREKKESFPLTVTSAQKNPTAFYLCASSITRSGNTIYFGEGSWLTVV.

The chain is built from TRBV18 and TRBJ1-2; 7 bases agree with TRBD1. CDR1 is KGHSH and CDR2 is LQKENI in the germline V gene. The ends lost 3 bases at V and 8 bases at J; junction bases unmatched: 12. The CDR3 has 15 amino acids. As DNA, the CDR3 is TGTGCCAGCTCACCTCCCGGACAGGCACCAGGGGGCTACACCTTC. Its translation is CASSPPGQAPGGYTF.

This clonotype was detected many times. V is TRBV12-5 and J is TRBJ1-5, with D unclear. Germline CDR1 and CDR2: LGHNT and FRNRAP. Trimming took off 0 bases at V and 6 bases at J, with 15 bases between the two ends. The CDR3 sequence is 16 residues long. In DNA form, the CDR3 reads TGTGCTAGTGGTTTGGTACTGGGGTCCGGAGCTCAGCCCCAGCATTTT. Its translation: CASGLVLGSGAQPQHF. The entire variable domain, with the rest obtained from reference TRBV12-5 and TRBJ1-5, is as follows: DARVTQTPRHKVTEMGQEVTMRCQPILGHNTVFWYRQTMMQGLELLAYFRNRAPLDDSGMPKDRFSAEMPDATLATLKIQPSEPRDSAVYFCASGLVLGSGAQPQHFGDGTRLSIL.

There are many counts of this clonotype. The gene calls are TRBV5-6 and TRBJ1-2, with TRBD1 identical over 10 bases. Germline loops: CDR1 SGHDT, CDR2 YYEEEE. Unmatched junction bases numbered 13, after V lost 3 bases and J lost 11 bases. CDR3 size: 15 residues. DNA for the CDR3: TGTGCCAGCAGCTGGAGGGGACAGGGGATGTATAGGTACACCTTC. Translating gives CASSWRGQGMYRYTF.

This clonotype has only a few counts. V and J are TRBV7-9 and TRBJ2-5; 7 bases agree with TRBD2. The CDR3 is made up of 16 amino acids. The germline CDR1 and CDR2 sequences are SEHNR and FQNEAQ (reference sequence). V gave up 1 base and J gave up 3 bases; unmatched junction bases: 8. For the CDR3, the DNA is TGTGCCAGCAGCTTAGGGGAGGGGCACCCGGAAGAGACCCAGTACTTC. Translated: CASSLGEGHPEETQYF.

This clonotype was counted at least ten times. This chain joins TRBV3-1 and TRBJ1-1, with TRBD1 matching over 7 bases. The V and J ends lost 6 bases and 6 bases, in that order; junction bases with no gene match: 7. This CDR3 is 13 amino acids long. Germline CDR1 LGHDT, CDR2 YNNKEL (reference sequence). CDR3 loop: CASSRTGGAEAFF. The CDR3 DNA sequence: TGTGCCAGCAGTCGGACAGGCGGCGCTGAAGCTTTCTTT.

This clonotype was seen many times. This chain joins TRBV6-5 and TRBJ2-2, with D perhaps assigned TRBD1 or TRBD2 (5 bases each). The V gene lost 0 bases and the J gene lost 2 bases, with 10 bases spanning the gap. The CDR3 extends over 16 amino acids. Germline V CDR1 and CDR2: MNHEY, SVGAGI. Here the CDR3 DNA reads TGTGCCAGCAGTTACTCTAGGGGACCTAACACCGGGGAGCTGTTTTTT. Its protein product is CASSYSRGPNTGELFF.

This clonotype occurred many times. The CDR3 here is CASTLRGQGAGQPQHF. CDR3 nucleotides: TGTGCCAGCACCCTCCGAGGGCAGGGGGCCGGGCAGCCCCAGCATTTT. The chain links TRBV12-3 or TRBV12-4 to TRBJ1-5; 8 bases match TRBD1. V was clipped by 7 bases and J by 7 bases; unmatched bases: 15. The CDR3 runs 16 residues.

This clonotype was counted ten times or more. This chain links TRBV7-6 with TRBJ1-1; no reliable D call. CDR3 size: 15 residues. In germline, CDR1 is SGHVS, CDR2 FNYEAQ. V was cut by 5 bases and J by 1 base, with 14 bases left in between. The CDR3 sequence is CASSPQDQANTEAFF. In DNA, the CDR3 is TGTGCCAGCAGCCCCCAAGATCAGGCGAACACTGAAGCTTTCTTT.

The rearrangement links TRBV28 to TRBJ1-6, with 10 positions matching TRBD1. Per the germline V gene, CDR1 is MDHEN and CDR2 is SYDVKM. The CDR3 runs to 20 residues. The V and J ends lost 5 bases and 2 bases, in that order; junction bases with no gene match: 15. The CDR3 loop reads CASSPRLPGQGSPYNSPLHF. CDR3 in DNA: TGTGCCAGCAGTCCCAGACTCCCGGGACAGGGGAGCCCCTATAATTCACCCCTCCACTTT.

This clonotype has a handful of counts. V gene TRBV6-1 combines with J gene TRBJ2-5, with D perhaps matching TRBD1 (6 bases). Germline values: CDR1 MNHNS, CDR2 SASEGT. This CDR3 is 14 amino acids long. V lost 6 bases to trimming and J lost 7 bases, with 18 bases between them. The CDR3 sequence: CASRDGPLTGTQYF. The DNA for the CDR3 is TGTGCCAGCAGGGATGGGCCCCTGACAGGGACCCAGTACTTC.

This clonotype was seen only a few times. V is TRBV24-1 and J is TRBJ2-5; 8 bases line up with TRBD2. With 5 bases clipped from V and 4 bases from J, the junction kept 5 bases outside the gene matches. Germline V lookup: CDR1 KGHDR, CDR2 SFDVKD. This CDR3 has 14 amino acids. CDR3 DNA sequence: TGTGCCACCAGTGGCCCCGGGACTAGAGAGACCCAGTACTTC. Translation: CATSGPGTRETQYF.

This clonotype was detected ten times or more. The rearrangement links TRBV7-9 to TRBJ1-1, with D uncertain. Deletions cut 6 bases from V and 4 bases from J, with 12 bases between. The length of the CDR3 is 13 residues. Germline V gene data show CDR1 as SEHNR and CDR2 as FQNEAQ (reference sequence). The DNA of the CDR3 is TGTGCCAGCAGTCAGGAGCGGGGCACTGAAGCTTTCTTT. Translation: CASSQERGTEAFF. Full variable domain (rest looked up from reference TRBV7-9 and TRBJ1-1): DTGVSQNPRHKITKRGQNVTFRCDPISEHNRLYWYRQTLGQGPEFLTYFQNEAQLEKSRLLSDRFSAERPKGSFSTLEIQRTEQGDSAMYLCASSQERGTEAFFGQGTRLTVV.

A few counts support this clonotype. This chain uses TRBV12-5 with TRBJ1-5, with D hard to call. Germline assignment: CDR1 LGHNT and CDR2 FRNRAP. The V end was cut by 3 bases, the J end by 1 base, with 10 bases between. The CDR3 covers 15 residues. In nucleotides, the CDR3 is TGTGCTAGTGGTTTAAGTTTAAGGAGCAATCAGCCCCAGCATTTT. This sequence encodes CASGLSLRSNQPQHF.